This T cell receptor (beta chain) was observed in a study of T-cell memory formation after mild COVID-19. Study-wide points: Some clones that responded were present in memory (sampled pre-infection), which suggests cross-reactive memory joined.

With regard to this clonotype: What it binds is not known.

5'RACE with constant-segment primers built TCRalpha and TCRbeta cDNA libraries with UMIs. One entry per CDR3 protein, called by TCRdb with MiXCR from the 5' RACE reads. Here the sample spans hundreds of thousands of distinct CDR3 sequences, approximately 15% being singletons. This clonotype originated in a man between 18 and 35 years old who had mild COVID-19 (a few samples of this study predate the infection). Cell type and time point are not known. The sample consisted of PBMCs or a T cell subset sorted from them (not recorded which).

The CDR3 DNA sequence: TGCAGTGTCCCGACAGGCAATGGCTACACCTTC. Translation gives CSVPTGNGYTF. This chain uses TRBV20-1 with TRBJ1-2, with D perhaps matching TRBD1 (6 bases). Trimming took 7 bases from V and 6 from J, leaving 12 bases between them. Germline CDR1 reads DFQATT; CDR2 reads SNEGSKA (reference sequence). The CDR3 has 11 amino acids.